This T cell receptor (beta chain) came from a study of cytomegalovirus exposure and HLA in healthy donors. General study results and limits: High sensitivity and specificity were reportedly achieved when the classifier diagnosed cytomegalovirus status. It was about 180 TCR beta chains that were listed as cytomegalovirus-associated.

In regard to this clone: Its antigen is undetermined.

PCR employed 60 Vbeta and 13 Jbeta primers. Clones were sequenced by immunoSEQ multiplex PCR, and TCRdb holds only the in-frame ones, with some missing. The table records 160,000 or so clones, over 60% of them present only once. The CDR3 is 19 residues long. CDR1 is GTSNPN, CDR2 SVGIG, per germline (reference sequence). Unmatched junction bases numbered 20, after V lost 3 bases and J lost 3 bases. The TCR sequence derives from a woman in her thirties in good health and CMV-seronegative. The chain uses TRBV30 and TRBJ1-1, with TRBD1 matching 9 bases. The sequenced sample consisted of PBMCs. CDR3 in amino acids: CAWRATTSTSGTGYTEAFF. CDR3 DNA: TGTGCCTGGAGGGCAACCACAAGCACTTCCGGGACAGGGTACACTGAAGCTTTCTTT.